This T cell receptor beta chain originates from a study of blood T cells in healthy people across ages. Study-level findings and limits: Across the age range, TCR beta diversity per million T cells fell in a roughly linear way. It was held that diversity estimates obtained from one million T cells represented underestimates.

The use of a sample-barcoded 5' primer and a J-beta primer mix characterized a second PCR of roughly 7 to 11 cycles. TCRdb ran MiXCR on the 5' RACE reads and lists one entry per CDR3 protein. The sample shows under 1,000,000 distinct CDR3 sequences, around half of them seen only once. This clonotype was seen only once. The antigen remains unidentified. The CDR3 spans 20 residues. Trimming removed 1 base from V and 0 bases from J; junction bases left unmatched: 8. Germline V gene lookup returns CDR1 SGHTA and CDR2 FQGNSA. The specimen was blood. The sequence came from a man aged 80 or over in good health. J is TRBJ2-3 and V is TRBV7-2; 15 bases align to TRBD2. The CDR3 is CASSLGTSGRAGVSTDTQYF. CDR3 DNA sequence: TGTGCCAGCAGCTTAGGGACTAGCGGGAGGGCAGGAGTTAGCACAGATACGCAGTATTTT.